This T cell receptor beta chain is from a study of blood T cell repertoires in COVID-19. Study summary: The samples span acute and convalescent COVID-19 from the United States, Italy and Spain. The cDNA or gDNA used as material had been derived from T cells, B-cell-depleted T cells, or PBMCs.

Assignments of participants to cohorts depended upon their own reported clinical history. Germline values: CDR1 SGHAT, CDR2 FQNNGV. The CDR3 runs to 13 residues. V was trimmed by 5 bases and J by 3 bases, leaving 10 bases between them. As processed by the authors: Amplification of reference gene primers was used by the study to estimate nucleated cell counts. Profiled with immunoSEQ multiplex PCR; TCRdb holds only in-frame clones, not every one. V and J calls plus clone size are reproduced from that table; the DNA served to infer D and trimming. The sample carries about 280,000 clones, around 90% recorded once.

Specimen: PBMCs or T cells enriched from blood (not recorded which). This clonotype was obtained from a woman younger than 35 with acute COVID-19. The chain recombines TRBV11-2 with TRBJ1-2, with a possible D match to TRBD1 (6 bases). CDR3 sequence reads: CASSLQGYYGYTF. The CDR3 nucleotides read TGTGCCAGCAGCCTCCAGGGGTACTATGGCTACACCTTC. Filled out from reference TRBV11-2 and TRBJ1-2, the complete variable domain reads EAGVAQSPRYKIIEKRQSVAFWCNPISGHATLYWYQQILGQGPKLLIQFQNNGVVDDSQLPKDRFSAERLKGVDSTLKIQPAKLEDSAVYLCASSLQGYYGYTFGSGTRLTVV.